These 16 T cell receptor beta chains came from one sample sequenced in a study of blood T cells in healthy people across ages. Together with a sample-barcoded 5' primer, a J-beta primer mix was included in a second PCR lasting about 6 to 11 cycles. Each CDR3 protein gets one entry after TCRdb re-called the 5' RACE reads with MiXCR. In the table there are 790,000 or so distinct CDR3 sequences, roughly three fifths of which are singletons. Sequenced material: blood. These receptors were taken from a man in his forties or fifties in good health.

This rearrangement joins TRBV7-2 to TRBJ2-5; 11 positions match TRBD2. The J call could be wrong; TRBJ2-7 is a better fit for the DNA end. CDR1 and CDR2 from the germline V gene are SGHTA and FQGNSA. This CDR3 spans 17 amino acids. The CDR3 DNA follows: TGTGCCAGCAGCTCGAGGACCGGGACTAGCGGAGCCTACGAGCAGTACTTC. This translates into CASSSRTGTSGAYEQYF.

The rearrangement joins TRBV20-1 to TRBJ1-5; D gene uncertain. V was cut by 2 bases and J by 4 bases, with 12 bases left in between. CDR3 length: 14 residues. Germline V gives CDR1 DFQATT, CDR2 SNEGSKA (reference sequence). The CDR3 region has the DNA TGCAGTGCTAGACCTAAGAACGGAAATCAGCCCCAGCATTTT. The encoded protein is CSARPKNGNQPQHF.

The chain carries TRBV4-1 and TRBJ2-7, with D tentatively TRBD1 (6 bases). Trimming removed 4 bases at V and 2 bases at J, with 12 bases between. CDR1 and CDR2 (germline): MGHRA, YSYEKL. The CDR3 covers 14 residues. The CDR3 nucleotides read TGCGCCAGCAGCCGAAACAGGGAAACCTACGAGCAGTACTTC. Protein sequence: CASSRNRETYEQYF.

This clonotype showed up just a few times. This chain joins TRBV7-9 and TRBJ2-1; D may be TRBD1 or TRBD2 (6 bases each). CDR1 is SEHNR and CDR2 is FQNEAQ in the germline V gene (reference sequence). V lost 1 base, J lost 3 bases, and 10 bases lay in between. The CDR3 is 15 residues long. CDR3 nucleotide sequence: TGTGCCAGCAGCTTAGAGGGGGGAGTCTACAATGAGCAGTTCTTC. It is translated as CASSLEGGVYNEQFF. The complete variable domain, with remaining parts taken from reference TRBV7-9 and TRBJ2-1, reads DTGVSQNPRHKITKRGQNVTFRCDPISEHNRLYWYRQTLGQGPEFLTYFQNEAQLEKSRLLSDRFSAERPKGSFSTLEIQRTEQGDSAMYLCASSLEGGVYNEQFFGPGTRLTVL.

This chain connects TRBV4-1 to TRBJ2-5; 9 positions match TRBD2. This CDR3 region has 16 residues. After removal of 1 base from V and 2 bases from J, the junction contained 5 bases not matched to a gene. Germline CDR1 and CDR2: MGHRA and YSYEKL. CDR3 DNA sequence: TGCGCCAGCAGCCAAGGCCTAGCGGGGAAGCAAGAGACCCAGTACTTC. Its protein is CASSQGLAGKQETQYF.

The chain carries TRBV12-3 or TRBV12-4 and TRBJ2-3; D gene uncertain. This CDR3 contains 14 residues. V was shortened by 5 bases and J by 3 bases, with 12 bases between the two germline ends. The CDR3 bases are TGTGCCAGCAGTCCGACGAGCATTACAGATACGCAGTATTTT. This encodes CASSPTSITDTQYF.

The chain recombines TRBV4-3 with TRBJ2-3, with a possible D match to TRBD2 (6 bases). The V end was cut by 6 bases, the J end by 2 bases, with 15 bases between. Germline lookup yields CDR1 LGHNA and CDR2 YSLEER. The CDR3 consists of 15 residues. CDR3 sequence: CASRDRDSYTDTQYF. Written as DNA, the CDR3 is TGCGCCAGCAGGGATCGGGACTCGTACACAGATACGCAGTATTTT.

V is TRBV7-3 and J is TRBJ2-1; 7 nucleotides agree with TRBD2. Looked up from germline, CDR1 is SGHTA and CDR2 is FQGTGA. V lost 1 base and J lost 6; bases outside the gene matches: 9. CDR3 length: 16 residues. This chain's CDR3 is CASSLRSASGGNEQFF. As DNA, the CDR3 is TGTGCCAGCAGCTTAAGATCGGCTTCGGGGGGCAATGAGCAGTTCTTC.

The rearrangement uses TRBV6-9 and TRBJ1-5, with D maybe TRBD1 (6 bases). The CDR3 contains 13 residues. Trimming removed 6 bases from V and 9 bases from J, with 15 bases in between. Germline CDR1 and CDR2: MNHGY and SVAAGI. The CDR3 DNA follows: TGTGCCAGCAGGCCCGACAGGTTCCGGCCCCAGCATTTT. Its protein is CASRPDRFRPQHF.

The CDR3 DNA reads TGTGCCAGCAGTTTAGGACTAGCCCTGTACAATGAGCAGTTCTTC. Translation: CASSLGLALYNEQFF. The rearrangement links TRBV27 to TRBJ2-1, with TRBD2 matching over 8 bases. V shed 2 bases, J shed 4 bases, and the junction held 4 bases outside the gene matches. This CDR3 is built from 15 residues. Germline lookup yields CDR1 MNHEY and CDR2 SMNVEV (reference sequence).

Here the CDR3 DNA reads TGTGCCAGCAGTGACCGATTCCAGGGCGAGCAGTACTTC. Protein: CASSDRFQGEQYF. The V gene is TRBV6-2 or TRBV6-3, the J gene TRBJ2-4; possibly TRBD1 for D (5 bases). Judging by the DNA end, TRBJ2-7 fits better; the J call may be wrong. Germline assignment: CDR1 MNHEY and CDR2 SVGEGT. The CDR3 extends over 13 amino acids.

This clonotype was detected once. A read error may produce the germline difference seen at one junction end. The J gene is TRBJ2-7, the V gene TRBV4-2; perhaps D is TRBD1 or TRBD2 (5 bases each). Matching the DNA end better, TRBJ2-4 makes the J call doubtful. CDR1 LGHNA and CDR2 YNFKEQ come from the germline V gene. This CDR3 has 16 amino acids. The CDR3, as DNA: TGTGCCGGCAGCCAGGGAGACAGCCCGGCCAAAAACATTCAGTACTTC. Its protein product is CAGSQGDSPAKNIQYF.

The chain links TRBV29-1 to TRBJ2-7, with D perhaps matching TRBD2 (6 bases). Germline lookup yields CDR1 SQVTM and CDR2 ANQGSEA. V was pared by 2 bases and J by 2 bases, with 16 bases between. This CDR3 comprises 15 residues. The CDR3 sequence is CSVELPPGEPYEQYF. The DNA of the CDR3 is TGCAGCGTTGAACTCCCACCGGGAGAGCCCTACGAGCAGTACTTC.

Only a few counts were recorded for this clonotype. The rearrangement links TRBV10-3 to TRBJ1-2, with 7 bases matching TRBD1. Germline loops: CDR1 ENHRY, CDR2 SYGVKD. CDR3 length: 15 residues. V was clipped by 7 bases and J by 2 bases; unmatched bases: 10. The CDR3 sequence: CAITPGQRTNYGYTF. The CDR3 DNA reads TGTGCCATCACCCCGGGACAGCGGACCAACTATGGCTACACCTTC.

This clonotype was seen only once. The V and J genes are TRBV7-3 and TRBJ2-2; D is tentatively TRBD1 or TRBD2 (6 bases each). Germline-derived CDR1 and CDR2 are SGHTA and FQGTGA. The CDR3 extends over 15 amino acids. V was shortened by 0 bases and J by 6 bases, with 11 bases between the two germline ends. CDR3 sequence (DNA): TGTGCCAGCAGCTTAACAACGGGGGCTGCCGGGGAGCTGTTTTTT. Protein: CASSLTTGAAGELFF. The variable domain in full, completed from reference TRBV7-3 and TRBJ2-2, reads GAGVSQTPSNKVTEKGKYVELRCDPISGHTALYWYRQSLGQGPEFLIYFQGTGAADDSGLPNDRFFAVRPEGSVSTLKIQRTERGDSAVYLCASSLTTGAAGELFFGEGSRLTVL.

This clonotype was detected many times. The chain combines TRBV7-2 with TRBJ2-3, with a possible D match to TRBD2 (6 bases). The CDR3 extends over 14 amino acids. Germline CDR1 reads SGHTA; CDR2 reads FQGNSA. Trimming shortened V by 8 bases and J by 0 bases, and 12 bases separated the two germline ends. CDR3 sequence (DNA): TGTGCCAGCTCACCCCGGGGGAGCACAGATACGCAGTATTTT. It yields the protein CASSPRGSTDTQYF.